The next 20 T cell receptor beta chains were all read from a single sample in a study of beta chain features in type 1 diabetes. The entirety of the isolated RNA underwent reverse transcription, so expressed TCRB transcripts were sequenced. Measured with immunoSEQ multiplex PCR; TCRdb has only the in-frame clones, and not every one. The data hold approximately 470,000 clones, with roughly 31% observed a single time. Sequencing used naive CD4+ T cells from blood. These receptors all come from a man aged 18 to 30 in good health.

CDR3: CASSHLSWDISYEQYF. The CDR3 coding sequence is TGCGCCAGCAGTCACCTATCGTGGGACATCTCCTACGAGCAGTACTTC. This chain connects TRBV23-1 to TRBJ2-7; D is possibly TRBD1 (6 bases). TRBV23-1 is reported as an ORF; its role is uncertain. The V end was cut by 3 bases, the J end by 0 bases, with 15 bases between. This CDR3 contains 16 residues.

The J gene is TRBJ2-5, the V gene TRBV5-1; 7 nucleotides agree with TRBD2. Germline V gives CDR1 SGHRS, CDR2 YFSETQ. The CDR3 length is 14 residues. The V and J ends lost 7 bases and 0 bases, in that order; junction bases with no gene match: 6. The CDR3 reads CASSISGYQETQYF. In nucleotides, the CDR3 is TGCGCCAGCTCGATTAGCGGGTACCAAGAGACCCAGTACTTC.

There are a few counts of this clone. The chain joins TRBV7-9 to TRBJ2-1, with D perhaps assigned TRBD1 or TRBD2 (6 bases each). The CDR3 covers 14 residues. The V and J ends lost 5 bases and 7 bases respectively, with 15 bases between them. The V gene's germline CDR1 is SEHNR and CDR2 FQNEAQ (reference sequence). This chain's CDR3 is CASSPSGADNEQFF. DNA of the CDR3: TGTGCCAGCAGCCCGTCGGGGGCTGATAATGAGCAGTTCTTC.

The sample holds one count of this clone. The DNA of the CDR3 is TGCGCCAGCAGCCACCTGTCCGGGCGGCAGTACTTC. Its protein is CASSHLSGRQYF. The chain employs TRBV4-1 and TRBJ2-7; D gene unclear. Germline values: CDR1 MGHRA, CDR2 YSYEKL. The germline V and J ends were trimmed by 3 bases and 9 bases, with 12 bases remaining between them. The CDR3 length is 12 residues.

In regard to this clone: An end of the junction differs from the germline gene, which may be a read error. The chain couples TRBV9 to TRBJ2-5, with 9 bases fitting TRBD2. Germline CDR1 and CDR2: SGDLS and YYNGEE. This CDR3 contains 12 residues. The CDR3 bases are TGTGCCAGCAGCGGGGGACTAGCACAACCGAACTTC. It translates to CASSGGLAQPNF. Using reference TRBV9 and TRBJ2-5 for the parts outside the CDR3, the full variable domain is DSGVTQTPKHLITATGQRVTLRCSPRSGDLSVYWYQQSLDQGLQFLIQYYNGEERAKGNILERFSAQQFPDLHSELNLSSLELGDSALYFCASSGGLAQPNFGPGTRLLVL.

The J gene is TRBJ2-1, the V gene TRBV2; D unresolved. Between the trimmed V and J ends, which lost 10 bases and 2 bases, there was a span of 12 bases. The CDR3 spans 13 residues. The germline CDR1 and CDR2 sequences are SNHLY and FYNNEI. The CDR3 region has the DNA TGTGCCACCAGAGTGGGTGCCTACAATGAGCAGTTCTTC. Protein sequence: CATRVGAYNEQFF.

This chain connects TRBV7-2 to TRBJ2-5; no reliable D call. Looked up from germline, CDR1 is SGHTA and CDR2 is FQGNSA. V lost 1 base, J lost 5 bases, and 8 bases lay in between. The CDR3 length is 13 residues. The CDR3 bases are TGTGCCAGCAGCTTAGGCCGGTGGGAGACCCAGTACTTC. Amino acid sequence: CASSLGRWETQYF. The full variable domain, completed using reference TRBV7-2 and TRBJ2-5, is GAGVSQSPSNKVTEKGKDVELRCDPISGHTALYWYRQSLGQGLEFLIYFQGNSAPDKSGLPSDRFSAERTGGSVSTLTIQRTQQEDSAVYLCASSLGRWETQYFGPGTRLLVL.

This clone occurred a few times. The chain recombines TRBV4-1 with TRBJ2-5; tentatively, D is TRBD1 (5 bases). CDR3 length equals 16 residues. Germline V gene data show CDR1 as MGHRA and CDR2 as YSYEKL. V was cut by 1 base and J by 1 base, with 13 bases left in between. The DNA of the CDR3 is TGCGCCAGCAGCCAAGTGGGCAGGGCCGGCCAAGAGACCCAGTACTTC. The encoded protein is CASSQVGRAGQETQYF.

The chain uses TRBV7-2 and TRBJ1-5; D might be TRBD1 (5 bases). Deletions cut 1 base from V and 2 bases from J, with 9 bases between. This CDR3 spans 15 amino acids. CDR1 and CDR2 from the germline V gene are SGHTA and FQGNSA. CDR3 bases: TGTGCCAGCAGCTTAGAAGGGGTTGGCAATCAGCCCCAGCATTTT. Translated: CASSLEGVGNQPQHF.

This clone was seen once. The chain is built from TRBV9 and TRBJ2-3; weak D call: TRBD2 (5 bases). Trimming removed 0 bases at V and 8 bases at J, with 10 bases between. Germline V gives CDR1 SGDLS, CDR2 YYNGEE. The CDR3 is 13 amino acids. For the CDR3, the DNA is TGTGCCAGCAGCGTAGTGGGAGAGGGTACGCAGTATTTT. Its protein product is CASSVVGEGTQYF. The complete variable domain, with remaining parts taken from reference TRBV9 and TRBJ2-3, reads DSGVTQTPKHLITATGQRVTLRCSPRSGDLSVYWYQQSLDQGLQFLIQYYNGEERAKGNILERFSAQQFPDLHSELNLSSLELGDSALYFCASSVVGEGTQYFGPGTRLTVL.

The table lists this clone with a few counts. Other DNA sequences within the sample encode an identical CDR3. The rearrangement joins TRBV30 to TRBJ2-7; TRBD2 aligns across 10 bases. The ends lost 3 bases at V and 4 bases at J; junction bases unmatched: 3. There are 13 residues in the CDR3. The V gene's germline CDR1 is GTSNPN and CDR2 SVGIG (reference sequence). CDR3 sequence: CAWSLAGVYEQYF. The CDR3, as DNA: TGTGCCTGGAGCCTAGCGGGAGTTTACGAGCAGTACTTC.

This clone was recorded only once. This chain uses TRBV19 with TRBJ2-7; TRBD1 aligns across 7 bases. With V trimmed by 2 bases and J by 4 bases, 5 bases remained unmatched. This CDR3 spans 14 amino acids. Germline V CDR1 and CDR2: LNHDA, SQIVND (reference sequence). CDR3 nucleotide sequence: TGTGCCAGTAGTATAAGACCAGGGGGTTACGAGCAGTACTTC. Translated, it gives CASSIRPGGYEQYF.

This clone was seen only a few times. The rearrangement uses TRBV18 and TRBJ2-1, with D unclear. The CDR3 contains 14 residues. Trimming removed 6 bases from V and 8 bases from J, with 17 bases in between. Germline V gene sequence: CDR1 KGHSH, CDR2 LQKENI. CDR3 amino acids: CASSVGSQYDEQFF. The CDR3 DNA is TGTGCCAGCTCCGTCGGTTCCCAGTACGATGAGCAGTTCTTC.

The V gene is TRBV27, the J gene TRBJ2-5; D call uncertain. Trimming took 6 bases from V and 6 from J, leaving 14 bases between them. Germline-derived CDR1 and CDR2 are MNHEY and SMNVEV (reference sequence). This CDR3 is built from 13 residues. The CDR3 sequence: CASSRAELKTQYF. CDR3 DNA: TGTGCCAGCAGCCGGGCGGAGCTAAAGACCCAGTACTTC.

The V call is TRBV5-4, the J call TRBJ2-7; TRBD1 matches 9 bases. Germline lookup yields CDR1 SGHNT and CDR2 YYREEE (reference sequence). This CDR3 has 14 residues. V was clipped by 4 bases and J by 2 bases; unmatched bases: 4. CDR3 DNA sequence: TGTGCCAGCAGCGGACGGACAGGGGCCTACGAGCAGTACTTC. Translated, it gives CASSGRTGAYEQYF. Together with reference TRBV5-4 and TRBJ2-7, the CDR3 gives the full variable domain: ETGVTQSPTHLIKTRGQQVTLRCSSQSGHNTVSWYQQALGQGPQFIFQYYREEENGRGNFPPRFSGLQFPNYSSELNVNALELDDSALYLCASSGRTGAYEQYFGPGTRLTVT.

This sequence joins TRBV6-1 and TRBJ1-1, with a weak D call TRBD1 (5 bases). V was shortened by 6 bases and J by 4 bases, with 12 bases between the two germline ends. Germline CDR1 is MNHNS and CDR2 is SASEGT. The CDR3 totals 13 residues. Here the CDR3 reads CASRPLGTTEAFF. The CDR3 DNA follows: TGTGCCAGCAGACCTCTGGGGACCACTGAAGCTTTCTTT.

The chain couples TRBV9 to TRBJ2-1, with D hard to call. CDR3 length: 13 residues. In germline, CDR1 is SGDLS, CDR2 YYNGEE. V was pared by 0 bases and J by 7 bases, with 8 bases between. CDR3 protein: CASSVDPRNEQFF. The CDR3 DNA follows: TGTGCCAGCAGCGTAGACCCCCGGAATGAGCAGTTCTTC. Variable domain in full (rest from reference TRBV9 and TRBJ2-1): DSGVTQTPKHLITATGQRVTLRCSPRSGDLSVYWYQQSLDQGLQFLIQYYNGEERAKGNILERFSAQQFPDLHSELNLSSLELGDSALYFCASSVDPRNEQFFGPGTRLTVL.

The sample holds a few counts of this clone. The J gene is TRBJ2-1, the V gene TRBV25-1; 8 nucleotides line up with TRBD1. Germline-derived CDR1 and CDR2 are MGHDK and SYGVNS. This CDR3 contains 15 residues. Losses at the gene ends were 6 bases for V and 3 bases for J; bases not matched to a gene: 7. The CDR3 region has the DNA TGTGCCAGCAGACCGACAGGGGAAGACTACAATGAGCAGTTCTTC. It codes for CASRPTGEDYNEQFF.

The V call is TRBV5-1, the J call TRBJ2-1; the D gene is possibly TRBD1 (6 bases). Trimming stripped 2 bases from V and 6 bases from J, with 12 bases between. The CDR3 consists of 14 residues. CDR1 is SGHRS and CDR2 is YFSETQ in the germline V gene. The CDR3 is CASSLGTITNEQFF. CDR3 DNA sequence: TGCGCCAGCAGCTTAGGGACAATCACCAATGAGCAGTTCTTC.

The V gene is TRBV5-4, the J gene TRBJ2-1; 12 bases align to TRBD2. The CDR3 has 15 residues. The germline V gene encodes CDR1 SGHNT and CDR2 YYREEE (reference sequence). The V segment lost 1 base and the J segment 8 bases; nucleotides outside the gene matches: 4. The CDR3 DNA sequence: TGTGCCAGCAGCTTGAGACTAGCGGGAGTAGATGAGCAGTTCTTC. It translates to CASSLRLAGVDEQFF.